Each of the 9 T cell receptor beta chains below was sequenced from the same sample in a study of regulatory T cells in long-lasting Graves disease. Time point of the sample: newly diagnosed GD, antithyroid drugs for less than 3 months. Researchers made the TCR library from RNA that was extracted from PBMCs. Arm-PCR of CDR3 regions with iRepertoire HTBI primers generated TCR beta libraries. TCRdb reprocessed the multiplex PCR reads with MiXCR, giving one entry per CDR3 protein. This sample carries roughly 360,000 distinct CDR3 sequences, over 9.5% of them seen once, and the ten largest clones take over 15%. The same data also contributed to another study, on T cells in Graves' hyperthyroidism and ophthalmopathy.

Here the sequenced sample was peripheral blood mononuclear cells (PBMCs), taken at new diagnosis, from a patient treated with antithyroid drugs. The receptors here all came from a woman between 18 and 29 years old with Graves disease.

This clonotype came up many times. The rearrangement uses TRBV5-1 and TRBJ1-1; D is possibly TRBD1 (6 bases). Germline loops: CDR1 SGHRS, CDR2 YFSETQ. The CDR3 is made up of 15 amino acids. With 0 bases removed from V and 1 base from J, the gap between germline ends came to 10 bases. CDR3: CASSLGDIWNTEAFF. The DNA for the CDR3 is TGCGCCAGCAGCTTGGGGGACATATGGAACACTGAAGCTTTCTTT.

At least ten counts were recorded for this clonotype. This chain joins TRBV15 and TRBJ1-6; 8 positions match TRBD1. Germline trimming cut 5 bases from V and 7 bases from J; bases unmatched to any gene: 7. CDR1 and CDR2 from the germline V gene are LNHNV and YYDKDF (reference sequence). The CDR3 covers 15 residues. The CDR3, as DNA: TGTGCCACCAGCCCAATCAGGGGGCAAAATTCACCCCTCCACTTT. Amino acids: CATSPIRGQNSPLHF.

In its sample, this clonotype was seen a few times. The genes are TRBV30 and TRBJ1-2; 7 bases map to TRBD1. CDR1 is GTSNPN and CDR2 is SVGIG in the germline V gene (reference sequence). V shed 2 bases, J shed 7 bases, and the junction held 10 bases outside the gene matches. The CDR3 runs to 14 residues. CDR3: CAWSKTDRVGGYTF. CDR3 nucleotides: TGTGCCTGGAGTAAAACAGACAGGGTTGGTGGCTACACCTTC.

At least ten counts were recorded for this clonotype. The chain has TRBV29-1 and TRBJ2-1, with D uncertain. V lost 4 bases, J lost 2 bases, and 9 bases lay in between. Looked up from germline, CDR1 is SQVTM and CDR2 is ANQGSEA. This CDR3 contains 13 residues. CDR3 in amino acids: CSVGSGAYNEQFF. CDR3 in DNA: TGCAGCGTTGGTTCCGGCGCCTACAATGAGCAGTTCTTC.

This clonotype has a count of ten or more. This chain links TRBV12-3 or TRBV12-4 with TRBJ1-1; D is unresolved. V lost 7 bases to trimming and J lost 3 bases, with 12 bases between them. The CDR3 totals 13 residues. This CDR3 reads CASMKIRDTEAFF. CDR3 sequence (DNA): TGTGCCAGCATGAAGATCCGGGACACTGAAGCTTTCTTT.

This clonotype was counted a few times. The V gene is TRBV15, the J gene TRBJ1-4, with a possible D match to TRBD1 (6 bases). This CDR3 has 19 residues. From germline, CDR1 is LNHNV and CDR2 YYDKDF (reference sequence). The V end was cut by 4 bases, the J end by 1 base, with 22 bases between. The CDR3 coding sequence is TGTGCCACCAGCAACCCCCGGGGGCGCGATAAGGGAACTAATGAAAAACTGTTTTTT. Amino acid sequence: CATSNPRGRDKGTNEKLFF.

This sequence joins TRBV12-5 and TRBJ1-5; D is uncertain. Germline V gene sequence: CDR1 LGHNT, CDR2 FRNRAP. Trimming took 2 bases from V and 0 from J, leaving 11 bases between them. The CDR3 covers 16 residues. The CDR3 DNA follows: TGTGCTAGTGGTTTGAGTCCATTTGATAGCAATCAGCCCCAGCATTTT. This translates into CASGLSPFDSNQPQHF.

This clonotype was observed many times. This chain uses TRBV7-9 with TRBJ2-5; no firm D call. Germline CDR1 is SEHNR and CDR2 is FQNEAQ (reference sequence). The CDR3 spans 12 residues. Trimming took off 5 bases at V and 4 bases at J, with 8 bases between the two ends. CDR3 sequence (DNA): TGTGCCAGCAGCAATTATCGAGAGACCCAGTACTTC. Translation: CASSNYRETQYF.

This clonotype was observed many times. The chain is built from TRBV10-3 and TRBJ2-3; 10 positions match TRBD2. This CDR3 region has 16 residues. In germline, CDR1 is ENHRY, CDR2 SYGVKD. With 3 bases clipped from V and 5 bases from J, the junction kept 8 bases outside the gene matches. The CDR3 nucleotides read TGTGCCATCAGTGAAAAGGCACTAGCGGGAAAAGATACGCAGTATTTT. Translated: CAISEKALAGKDTQYF.